Each of the 8 T cell receptor beta chains below was sequenced from the same sample in a study of identical twins. TCRdb ran MiXCR on the 5' RACE reads and lists one entry per CDR3 protein. The table lists some 240,000 distinct CDR3 sequences, about 10% of them singletons. The sequencing input was memory T cells sorted from blood. The origin of the receptors is a man aged 50-59 years in good health.

Only a few counts were recorded for this clonotype. The rearrangement joins TRBV12-3 or TRBV12-4 to TRBJ1-4; TRBD1 agrees at 10 bases. V lost 1 base, J lost 13 bases, and 9 bases stayed unmatched. This CDR3 has 15 residues. Here the CDR3 reads CASSLGQGAPAGLFF. The CDR3 coding sequence is TGTGCCAGCAGTTTAGGACAGGGGGCGCCGGCGGGACTGTTTTTT.

Only a few counts were recorded for this clonotype. CDR3 amino acids: CASTPGTSNTEAFF. CDR3 coding DNA: TGTGCCAGCACTCCCGGGACCTCCAACACTGAAGCTTTCTTT. This chain joins TRBV6-2 or TRBV6-3 and TRBJ1-1, with D possibly TRBD1 on 5 matching bases. V was cut by 7 bases and J by 2 bases, with 14 bases left in between. Germline CDR1 and CDR2: MNHEY and SVGEGT. The CDR3 has 14 residues.

The chain employs TRBV7-2 and TRBJ1-3; D unresolved. The CDR3 sequence is 12 residues long. The germline V gene encodes CDR1 SGHTA and CDR2 FQGNSA. Trimming stripped 2 bases from V and 7 bases from J, with 6 bases between. CDR3 DNA sequence: TGTGCCAGCAGCTTAAGAGGGAACACCATATATTTT. Translated: CASSLRGNTIYF.

This clonotype occurred many times. The rearrangement uses TRBV12-3 or TRBV12-4 and TRBJ1-1, with D possibly matching TRBD1 (6 bases). V lost 5 bases, J lost 1 base, and 8 bases lay in between. This CDR3 spans 13 amino acids. The chain's CDR3 is CASSQTGNTEAFF. DNA for the CDR3: TGTGCCAGCAGTCAGACAGGGAACACTGAAGCTTTCTTT.

The chain employs TRBV7-6 and TRBJ2-5; D might be TRBD1 (5 bases). Trimming cost V 3 bases and J 10 bases, with 15 bases left between them. Looked up from germline, CDR1 is SGHVS and CDR2 is FNYEAQ. The CDR3 runs 13 residues. The CDR3 nucleotides are TGTGCCAGCAGCTTCGCCCGCAGGGAAGACCAGTACTTC. This encodes CASSFARREDQYF.

This clonotype was observed at least ten times. The chain carries TRBV9 and TRBJ2-3, with 8 bases lining up with TRBD2. J gave up 0 bases and V 0 bases, and 6 bases lay outside the gene matches. CDR3 length equals 17 residues. The germline V gene encodes CDR1 SGDLS and CDR2 YYNGEE. CDR3 DNA sequence: TGTGCCAGCAGCGTAGGTCCAGCGGGAGCTAGCACAGATACGCAGTATTTT. Residues: CASSVGPAGASTDTQYF.

This chain connects TRBV29-1 to TRBJ2-2, with a tentative D call TRBD1 (6 bases). The CDR3 length is 13 residues. CDR1 is SQVTM, CDR2 ANQGSEA, per germline. Trimming removed 6 bases at V and 4 bases at J, with 12 bases between. CDR3 sequence reads: CSVGTGLTGELFF. DNA of the CDR3: TGCAGCGTCGGTACAGGGCTCACCGGGGAGCTGTTTTTT.

A few counts support this clonotype. The chain joins TRBV9 to TRBJ1-2; the D gene is possibly TRBD1 (6 bases). The CDR3 loop spans 13 amino acids. CDR1 and CDR2 (germline): SGDLS, YYNGEE. The V and J ends lost 0 bases and 7 bases respectively, with 10 bases between them. The CDR3 coding sequence is TGTGCCAGCAGCGTAGCCGGGGGCAGTGGCTACACCTTC. Residues: CASSVAGGSGYTF.